This T cell receptor (beta chain) derives from a study of Graves' ophthalmopathy and Graves' hyperthyroidism. Active ophthalmopathy (CAS at least 3, NOSPECS at least 4), lasting under 3 months. Amplification of TCR beta CDR3 regions used RNA transcripts. The first-round RT-PCR employed HTBI primers together with the Qiagen OneStep RT-PCR kit. A multiplex PCR was then performed as the second round. One entry per CDR3 protein results from TCRdb running MiXCR on the multiplex PCR reads. Counted here are approximately 480,000 distinct CDR3 sequences, approximately 15% occurring once; the ten biggest clones make up 9.8%. The CDR3 runs 14 residues. Germline V gives CDR1 SGHRS, CDR2 YFSETQ. Trimming left V 4 bases short and J 5 bases short, with 15 bases between. This clonotype was recorded at least ten times. The antigen remains unidentified. Overall study findings and caveats: Appearing in blood as well were most expanded thyroid clonotypes above 0.001 frequency.

Sequencing was performed on blood. The TCR was taken from a woman aged 25 to 45 with Graves' ophthalmopathy. This rearrangement joins TRBV5-1 to TRBJ1-2; D is undetermined. Written as DNA, the CDR3 is TGCGCCAGCAGCCCTGTTAACACAATATATGGCTACACCTTC. Translating it yields CASSPVNTIYGYTF. Full variable domain (rest looked up from reference TRBV5-1 and TRBJ1-2): KAGVTQTPRYLIKTRGQQVTLSCSPISGHRSVSWYQQTPGQGLQFLFEYFSETQRNKGNFPGRFSGRQFSNSRSEMNVSTLELGDSALYLCASSPVNTIYGYTFGSGTRLTVV.